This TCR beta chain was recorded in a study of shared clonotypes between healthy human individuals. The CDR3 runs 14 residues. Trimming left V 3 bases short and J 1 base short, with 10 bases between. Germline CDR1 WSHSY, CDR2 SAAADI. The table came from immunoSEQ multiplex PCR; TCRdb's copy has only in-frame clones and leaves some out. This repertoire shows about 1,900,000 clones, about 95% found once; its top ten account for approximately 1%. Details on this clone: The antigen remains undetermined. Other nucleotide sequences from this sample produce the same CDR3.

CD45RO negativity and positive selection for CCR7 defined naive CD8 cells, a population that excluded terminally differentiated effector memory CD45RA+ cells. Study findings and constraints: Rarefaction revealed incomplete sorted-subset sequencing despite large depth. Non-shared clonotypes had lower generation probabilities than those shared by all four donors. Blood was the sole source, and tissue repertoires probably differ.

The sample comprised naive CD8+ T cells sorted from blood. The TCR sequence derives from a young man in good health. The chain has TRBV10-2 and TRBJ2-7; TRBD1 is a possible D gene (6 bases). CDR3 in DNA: TGCGCCAGCAGTGAACGACAGGCTTCCTACGAGCAGTACTTC. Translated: CASSERQASYEQYF.